This TCR beta chain was retrieved from a study of T cells in Graves' hyperthyroidism and ophthalmopathy. Amplification targeted TCR beta CDR3 regions from RNA transcripts. In the first-round RT-PCR of the TCR CDR3, the HTBI primer set was used. MiXCR, applied by TCRdb to the multiplex PCR reads, yields one record per CDR3 protein. The sample yields about 560,000 distinct CDR3 sequences, approximately 14% seen once. General study points: Ophthalmopathy was identified by the model a median around 6 months ahead of onset. Most expanded thyroid clonotypes above 0.001 also appeared in blood. Ophthalmopathy was distinguished from stable hyperthyroidism by 13 V-J signatures.

This clonotype was picked up many times. Its antigen is unknown. The clonotype was recovered from a woman in her twenties or thirties with Graves' hyperthyroidism. Sequenced: blood.

As DNA, the CDR3 is TGTGCCAGCAGTGCCGGGACTAGCGGTCGGGGCGAGCAGTACTTC. Translated: CASSAGTSGRGEQYF. The chain uses TRBV6-1 and TRBJ2-7; TRBD2 matches at 11 bases. This CDR3 region has 15 residues. Germline values: CDR1 MNHNS, CDR2 SASEGT. The V gene end was trimmed by 4 bases and the J gene end by 6 bases; junction bases not matched to a gene: 8.